This TCR beta chain came from a study of identical twins. Study findings and constraints: Twins' excess sharing was less marked for out-of-frame beta sequences.

Remarks on this clonotype: Its antigen is not identified.

CDR1 is LGHDT, CDR2 YNNKEL, per germline (reference sequence). V lost 3 bases to trimming and J lost 4 bases; unmatched junction nucleotides: 5. The CDR3 spans 15 residues. A universal primer site was incorporated via template switching, and the cDNA contained unique molecular identifiers. Each CDR3 protein is one row after TCRdb ran MiXCR on the 5' RACE reads. Here the sample spans 1.5 million to 2 million distinct CDR3 sequences, around 29% being singletons. Sequencing was carried out using cord blood. The sequence came from a newborn girl in good health. J is TRBJ2-7 and V is TRBV3-1; 11 bases align to TRBD2. This CDR3 reads CASSHLAGGRYEQYF. The CDR3 DNA follows: TGTGCCAGCAGCCACCTAGCGGGAGGAAGGTACGAGCAGTACTTC.